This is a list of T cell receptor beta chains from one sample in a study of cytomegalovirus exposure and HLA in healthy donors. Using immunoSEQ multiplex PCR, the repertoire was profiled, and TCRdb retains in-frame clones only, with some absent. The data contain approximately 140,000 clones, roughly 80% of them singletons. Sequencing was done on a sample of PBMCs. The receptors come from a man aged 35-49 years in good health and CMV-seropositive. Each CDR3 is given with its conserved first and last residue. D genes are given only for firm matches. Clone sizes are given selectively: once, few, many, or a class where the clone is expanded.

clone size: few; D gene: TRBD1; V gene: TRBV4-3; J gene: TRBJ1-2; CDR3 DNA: TGCGCCAGCAGCCAAGTGTGGAGGGGGCAAGGTGGCTACACCTTC; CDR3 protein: CASSQVWRGQGGYTF
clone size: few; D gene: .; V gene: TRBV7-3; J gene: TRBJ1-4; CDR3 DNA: TGTGCCAGCAGCTTATGGGGAGGGGCAGCTAATGAAAAACTGTTTTTT; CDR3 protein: CASSLWGGAANEKLFF
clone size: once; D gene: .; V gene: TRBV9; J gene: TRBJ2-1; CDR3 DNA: TGTGCCAGCAGCGGTGACTTCAGACTCGACAATGAGCAGTTCTTC; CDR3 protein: CASSGDFRLDNEQFF
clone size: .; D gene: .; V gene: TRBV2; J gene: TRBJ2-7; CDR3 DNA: TGTGCCAGCAGGTCGTACGAGCAGTACTTC; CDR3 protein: CASRSYEQYF
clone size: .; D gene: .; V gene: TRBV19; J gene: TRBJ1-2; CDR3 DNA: TGTGCCAGTAGTATAGGTGGACAGCCTAGAAGTTACACCTTC; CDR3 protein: CASSIGGQPRSYTF
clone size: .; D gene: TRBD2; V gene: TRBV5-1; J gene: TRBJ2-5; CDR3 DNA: TGCGCCAGCAGAGGGGCAGGATCTGGGGCTAGCGGGAGTAGAGAGACCCAGTACTTC; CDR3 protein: CASRGAGSGASGSRETQYF
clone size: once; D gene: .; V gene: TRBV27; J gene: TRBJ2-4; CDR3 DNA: TGTGCCAGCAGTTCGTACCAGGGGAACATTCAGTACTTC; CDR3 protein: CASSSYQGNIQYF
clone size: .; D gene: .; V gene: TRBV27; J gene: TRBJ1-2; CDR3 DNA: TGTGCCAGCAGTTTATTCGCCGGGAACTATGGCTACACCTTC; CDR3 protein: CASSLFAGNYGYTF
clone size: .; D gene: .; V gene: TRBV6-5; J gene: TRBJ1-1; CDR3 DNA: TGTGCCAGCAGTTACTCCGGGAGGACTGAAGCTTTCTTT; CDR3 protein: CASSYSGRTEAFF
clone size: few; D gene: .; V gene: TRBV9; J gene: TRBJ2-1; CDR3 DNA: TGTGCCAGCAGCTCCAGTCCCGACCAGGCCTACAATGAGCAGTTCTTC; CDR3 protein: CASSSSPDQAYNEQFF
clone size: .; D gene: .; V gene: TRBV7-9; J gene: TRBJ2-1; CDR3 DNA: TGTGCCAGCAGCTTAAAAGGAGGCGGGCTCTACAATGAGCAGTTCTTC; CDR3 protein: CASSLKGGGLYNEQFF
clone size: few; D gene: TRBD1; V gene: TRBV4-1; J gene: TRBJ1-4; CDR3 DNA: TGCGCCAGCAGCCGACAGGGGGGACCTGATGAAAAACTGTTTTTT; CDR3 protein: CASSRQGGPDEKLFF
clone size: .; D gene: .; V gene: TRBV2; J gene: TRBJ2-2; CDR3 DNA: TGTGCCAGCCAGGAGGGCTTAGGCGGGGAGCTGTTTTTT; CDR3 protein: CASQEGLGGELFF
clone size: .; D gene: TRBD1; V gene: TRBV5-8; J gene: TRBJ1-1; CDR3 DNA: TGTGCCAGCAGCTTGATCTCCAGGGGGAGGAACACTGAAGCTTTCTTT; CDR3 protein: CASSLISRGRNTEAFF
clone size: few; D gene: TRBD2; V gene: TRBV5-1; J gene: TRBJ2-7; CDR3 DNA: TGCGCCAGCAGCTTGGGGCTGGTTAGCGGGTCTTACGAGCAGTACTTC; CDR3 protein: CASSLGLVSGSYEQYF
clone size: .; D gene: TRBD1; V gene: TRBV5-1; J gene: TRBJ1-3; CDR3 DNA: TGCGCCAGCAGCTTGGAGGGGGCAGTTGGAAACACCATATATTTT; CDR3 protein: CASSLEGAVGNTIYF
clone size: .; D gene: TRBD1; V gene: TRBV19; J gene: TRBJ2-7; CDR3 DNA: TGTGCCAGTAGTATCGGGACAGGGGCCCGCCTCCATGGGTACGAGCAGTACTTC; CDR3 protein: CASSIGTGARLHGYEQYF
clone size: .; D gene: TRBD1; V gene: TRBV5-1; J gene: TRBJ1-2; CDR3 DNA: TGCGCCAGCAGCTTTCCCGGGACAGCCTATGGCTACACCTTC; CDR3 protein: CASSFPGTAYGYTF
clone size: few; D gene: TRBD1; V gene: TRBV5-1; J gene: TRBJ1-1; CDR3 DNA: TGCGCCAGCAGCGTGGCCTCAGGGGGCACTGAAGCTTTCTTT; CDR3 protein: CASSVASGGTEAFF
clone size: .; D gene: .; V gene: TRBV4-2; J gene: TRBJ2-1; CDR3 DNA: TGTGCCAGCAGTCTAAGTCTATTCAATGAGCAGTTCTTC; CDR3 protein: CASSLSLFNEQFF
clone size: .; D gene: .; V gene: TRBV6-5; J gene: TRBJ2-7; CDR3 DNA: TGTGCCAGCAGTCCCCCTTCGGGGGACGAGCAGTACTTC; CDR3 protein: CASSPPSGDEQYF
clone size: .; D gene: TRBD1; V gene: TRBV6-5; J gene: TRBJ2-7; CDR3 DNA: TGTGCCAGCAGTTACTCTCTCGGACAGGTAGCCGAGCAGTACTTC; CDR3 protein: CASSYSLGQVAEQYF
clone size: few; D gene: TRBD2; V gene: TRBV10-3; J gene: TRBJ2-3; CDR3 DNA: TGTGCCACCGTTTTTGCGGGGGGAAATACGCAGTATTTT; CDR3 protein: CATVFAGGNTQYF
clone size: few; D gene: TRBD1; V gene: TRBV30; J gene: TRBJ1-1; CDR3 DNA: TGTGCCTACACCCGGGACAGGGGGAAAGCTTTCTTT; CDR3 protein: CAYTRDRGKAFF
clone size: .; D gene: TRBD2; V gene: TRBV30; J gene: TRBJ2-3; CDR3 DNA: TGTGCCTGGAAGCCGGGACTAGTCACAGATACGCAGTATTTT; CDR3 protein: CAWKPGLVTDTQYF
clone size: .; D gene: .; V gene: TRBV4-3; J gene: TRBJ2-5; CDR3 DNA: TGCGCCAGCAGCCAAGGGGCTCATATCGGGGAACAAGAGACCCAGTACTTC; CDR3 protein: CASSQGAHIGEQETQYF
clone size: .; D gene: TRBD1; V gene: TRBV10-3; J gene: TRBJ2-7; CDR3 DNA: TGTGCCATCACCGGGACAGGGGGCGGAGAGCAGTACTTC; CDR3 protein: CAITGTGGGEQYF
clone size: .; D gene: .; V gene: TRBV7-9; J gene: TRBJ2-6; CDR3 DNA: TGTGCCAGCAGCGCTCGACAGGCCGGGGCCAACGTCCTGACTTTC; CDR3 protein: CASSARQAGANVLTF
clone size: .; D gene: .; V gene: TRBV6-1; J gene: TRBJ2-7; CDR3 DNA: TGTGCCAGCAGTAGACCTGCTAGCGAGCAGTACTTC; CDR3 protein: CASSRPASEQYF